This T cell receptor (beta chain) was obtained from a study of Ad26.COV2.S vaccination and SARS-CoV-2 variants. TCRdb's copy holds only in-frame clones and misses some; the assay was immunoSEQ multiplex PCR. The top ten clones hold 3.3% of a sample with about 350,000 clones, about 85% of them seen once. Regarding treatment: some 19 received Ad26.COV2.S at low or high dose, single or two shots; roughly 5 received placebo; per-sample allocation not given. Samples were taken on day 63 after the first vaccine or placebo injection. The germline V gene encodes CDR1 PRHDT and CDR2 FYEKMQ (reference sequence). V dropped 6 bases and J dropped 0 bases, with 12 bases sitting between them. This CDR3 comprises 15 residues.

Specimen: peripheral blood, collected in a trial of Ad26.COV2.S vaccine versus placebo. This receptor was obtained from a person between 18 and 59 years old who received the Ad26.COV2.S COVID-19 vaccine or a placebo. The chain carries TRBV13 and TRBJ2-1; D is uncertain. Here the CDR3 reads CASSRDTRSYNEQFF. CDR3 nucleotides: TGTGCCAGCAGTCGAGACACCCGCTCCTACAATGAGCAGTTCTTC.